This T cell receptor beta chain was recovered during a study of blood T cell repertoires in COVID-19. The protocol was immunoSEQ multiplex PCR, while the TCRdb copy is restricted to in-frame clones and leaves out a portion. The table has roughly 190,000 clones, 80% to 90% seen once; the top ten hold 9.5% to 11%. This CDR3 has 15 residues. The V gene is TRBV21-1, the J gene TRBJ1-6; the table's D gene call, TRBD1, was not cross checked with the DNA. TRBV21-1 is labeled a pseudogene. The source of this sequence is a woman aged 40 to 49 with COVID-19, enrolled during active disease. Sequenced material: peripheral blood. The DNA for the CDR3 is TGTGCCAGCAGCAAGGGGACAGAGTATAATTCACCCCTCCACTTT. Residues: CASSKGTEYNSPLHF.